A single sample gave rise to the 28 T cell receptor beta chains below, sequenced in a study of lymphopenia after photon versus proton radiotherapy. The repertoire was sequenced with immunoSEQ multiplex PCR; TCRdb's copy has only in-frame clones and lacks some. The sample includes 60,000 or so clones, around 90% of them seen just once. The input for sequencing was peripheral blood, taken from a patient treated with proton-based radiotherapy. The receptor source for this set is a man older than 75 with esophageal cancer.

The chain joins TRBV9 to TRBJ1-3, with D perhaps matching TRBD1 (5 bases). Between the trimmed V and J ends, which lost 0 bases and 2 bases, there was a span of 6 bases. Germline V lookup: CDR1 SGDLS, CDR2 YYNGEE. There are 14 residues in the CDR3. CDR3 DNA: TGTGCCAGCAGCGTAGGAGGGGCTGGAAACACCATATATTTT. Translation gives CASSVGGAGNTIYF.

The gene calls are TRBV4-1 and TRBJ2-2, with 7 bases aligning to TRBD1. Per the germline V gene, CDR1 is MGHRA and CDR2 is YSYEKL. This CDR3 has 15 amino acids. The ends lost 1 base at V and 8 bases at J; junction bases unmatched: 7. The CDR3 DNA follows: TGCGCCAGCAGCCAAGTCAGGGGGTCGGTGGGGGAGCTGTTTTTT. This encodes CASSQVRGSVGELFF.

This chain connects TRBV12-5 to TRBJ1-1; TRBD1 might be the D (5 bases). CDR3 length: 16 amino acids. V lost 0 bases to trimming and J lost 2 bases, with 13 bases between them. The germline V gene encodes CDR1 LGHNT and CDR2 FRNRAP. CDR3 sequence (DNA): TGTGCTAGTGGTTTGGTCAATGGGGGGGACAACACTGAAGCTTTCTTT. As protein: CASGLVNGGDNTEAFF.

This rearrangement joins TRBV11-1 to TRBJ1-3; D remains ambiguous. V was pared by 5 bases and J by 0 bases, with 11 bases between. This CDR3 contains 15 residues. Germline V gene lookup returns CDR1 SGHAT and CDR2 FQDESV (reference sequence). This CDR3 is CASSPGESSGNTIYF. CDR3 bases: TGTGCCAGCAGCCCAGGAGAAAGCTCTGGAAACACCATATATTTT.

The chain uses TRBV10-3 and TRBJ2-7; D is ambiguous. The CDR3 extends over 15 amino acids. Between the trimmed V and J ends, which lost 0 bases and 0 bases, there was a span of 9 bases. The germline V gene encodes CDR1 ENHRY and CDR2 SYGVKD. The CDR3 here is CAISESLDNSYEQYF. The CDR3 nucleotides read TGTGCCATCAGTGAGTCTTTAGATAACTCCTACGAGCAGTACTTC.

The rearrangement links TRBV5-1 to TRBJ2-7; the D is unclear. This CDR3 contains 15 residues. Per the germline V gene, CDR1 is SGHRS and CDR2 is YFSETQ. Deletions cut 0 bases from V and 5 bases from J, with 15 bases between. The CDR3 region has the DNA TGCGCCAGCAGCTTGGACCTACGGGCGACCCACGAGCAGTACTTC. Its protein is CASSLDLRATHEQYF.

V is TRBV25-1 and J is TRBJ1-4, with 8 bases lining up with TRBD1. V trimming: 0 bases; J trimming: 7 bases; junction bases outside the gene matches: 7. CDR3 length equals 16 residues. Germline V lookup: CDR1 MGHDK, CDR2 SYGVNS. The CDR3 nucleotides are TGTGCCAGCAGTGAATATTCCGGCAGGGGGCCTGAAAAACTGTTTTTT. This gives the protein CASSEYSGRGPEKLFF.

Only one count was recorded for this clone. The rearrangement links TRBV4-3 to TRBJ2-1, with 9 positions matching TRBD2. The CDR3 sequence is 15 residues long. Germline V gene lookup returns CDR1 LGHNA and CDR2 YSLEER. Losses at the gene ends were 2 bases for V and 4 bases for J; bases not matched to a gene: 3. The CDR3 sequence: CASSQFLAGYNEQFF. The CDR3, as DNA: TGCGCCAGCAGCCAATTCCTAGCGGGGTACAATGAGCAGTTCTTC.

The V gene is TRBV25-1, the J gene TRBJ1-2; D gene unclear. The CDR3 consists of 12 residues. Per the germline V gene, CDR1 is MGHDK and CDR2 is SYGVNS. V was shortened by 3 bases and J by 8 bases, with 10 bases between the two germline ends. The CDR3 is CASSDTSGGYTF. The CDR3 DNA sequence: TGTGCCAGCAGTGATACCTCCGGAGGCTACACCTTC.

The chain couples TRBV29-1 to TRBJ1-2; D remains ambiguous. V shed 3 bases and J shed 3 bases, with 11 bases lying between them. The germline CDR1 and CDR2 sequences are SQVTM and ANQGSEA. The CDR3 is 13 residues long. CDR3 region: CSVDPGPYYGYTF. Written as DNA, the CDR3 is TGCAGCGTTGATCCCGGGCCCTACTATGGCTACACCTTC.

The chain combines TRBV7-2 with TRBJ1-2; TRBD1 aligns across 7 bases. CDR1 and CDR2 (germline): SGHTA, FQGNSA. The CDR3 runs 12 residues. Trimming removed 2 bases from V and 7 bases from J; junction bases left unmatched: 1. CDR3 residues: CASSLNRGGYTF. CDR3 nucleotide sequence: TGTGCCAGCAGCTTAAACAGGGGTGGCTACACCTTC.

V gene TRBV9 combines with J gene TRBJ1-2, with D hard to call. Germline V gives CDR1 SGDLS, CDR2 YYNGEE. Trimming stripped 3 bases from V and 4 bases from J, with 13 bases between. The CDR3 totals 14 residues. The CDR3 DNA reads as TGTGCCAGCAGCGCCACGACCGTAGTCTATGGCTACACCTTC. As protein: CASSATTVVYGYTF.

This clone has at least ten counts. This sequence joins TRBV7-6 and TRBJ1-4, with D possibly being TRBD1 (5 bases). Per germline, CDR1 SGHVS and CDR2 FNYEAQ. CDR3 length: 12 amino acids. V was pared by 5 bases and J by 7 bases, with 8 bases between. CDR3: CASSPGAEKLFF. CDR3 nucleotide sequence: TGTGCCAGCAGCCCCGGGGCTGAAAAACTGTTTTTT. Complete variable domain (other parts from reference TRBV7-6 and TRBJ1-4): GAGVSQSPRYKVTKRGQDVALRCDPISGHVSLYWYRQALGQGPEFLTYFNYEAQQDKSGLPNDRFSAERPEGSISTLTIQRTEQRDSAMYRCASSPGAEKLFFGSGTQLSVL.

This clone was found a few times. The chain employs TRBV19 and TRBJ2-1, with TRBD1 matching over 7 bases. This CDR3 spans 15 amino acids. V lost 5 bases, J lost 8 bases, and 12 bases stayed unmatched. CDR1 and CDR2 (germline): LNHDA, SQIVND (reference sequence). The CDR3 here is CASSLTGIVVYEQFF. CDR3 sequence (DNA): TGTGCCAGTAGTCTGACAGGGATTGTGGTCTATGAGCAGTTCTTC.

The CDR3 DNA is TGCGCCAGCAGCCAAGATCTGTCGGGTAGCAATCAGCCCCAGCATTTT. Protein sequence: CASSQDLSGSNQPQHF. The chain recombines TRBV4-3 with TRBJ1-5; no clear D gene. V lost 0 bases, J lost 0 bases, and 9 bases lay in between. The CDR3 sequence is 16 residues long. The germline V gene has CDR1 LGHNA and CDR2 YSLEER.

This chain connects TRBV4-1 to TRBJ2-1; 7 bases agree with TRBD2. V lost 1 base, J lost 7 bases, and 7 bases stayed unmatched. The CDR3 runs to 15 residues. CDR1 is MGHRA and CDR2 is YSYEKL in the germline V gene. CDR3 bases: TGCGCCAGCAGCCAAGTCCGCGGGAGTGCGAATGAGCAGTTCTTC. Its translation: CASSQVRGSANEQFF.

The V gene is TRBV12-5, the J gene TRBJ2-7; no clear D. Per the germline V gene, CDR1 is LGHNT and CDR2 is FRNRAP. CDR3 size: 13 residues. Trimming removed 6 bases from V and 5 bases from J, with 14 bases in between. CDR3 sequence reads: CASGKGPGHEQYF. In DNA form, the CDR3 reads TGTGCTAGTGGAAAGGGCCCGGGCCACGAGCAGTACTTC.

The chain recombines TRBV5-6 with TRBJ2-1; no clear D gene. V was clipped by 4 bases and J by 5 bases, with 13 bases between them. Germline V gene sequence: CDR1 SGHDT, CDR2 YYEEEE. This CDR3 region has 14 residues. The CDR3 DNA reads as TGTGCCAGCAGCCGCACAGAAACTAACAATGAGCAGTTCTTC. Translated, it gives CASSRTETNNEQFF. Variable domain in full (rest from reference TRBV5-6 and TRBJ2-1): DAGVTQSPTHLIKTRGQQVTLRCSPKSGHDTVSWYQQALGQGPQFIFQYYEEEERQRGNFPDRFSGHQFPNYSSELNVNALLLGDSALYLCASSRTETNNEQFFGPGTRLTVL.

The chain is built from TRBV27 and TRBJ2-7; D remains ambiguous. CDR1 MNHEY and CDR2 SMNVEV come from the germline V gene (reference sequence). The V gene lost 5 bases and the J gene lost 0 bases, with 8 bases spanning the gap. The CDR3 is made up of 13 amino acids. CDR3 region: CASSAAYSYEQYF. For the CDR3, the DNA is TGTGCCAGCAGTGCGGCCTACTCCTACGAGCAGTACTTC.

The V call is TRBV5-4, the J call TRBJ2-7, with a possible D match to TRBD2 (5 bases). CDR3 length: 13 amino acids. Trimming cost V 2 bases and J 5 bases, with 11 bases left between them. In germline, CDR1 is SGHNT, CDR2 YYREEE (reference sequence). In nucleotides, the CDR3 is TGTGCCAGCAGCTTCCGGGGTGGAGACGAGCAGTACTTC. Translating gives CASSFRGGDEQYF.

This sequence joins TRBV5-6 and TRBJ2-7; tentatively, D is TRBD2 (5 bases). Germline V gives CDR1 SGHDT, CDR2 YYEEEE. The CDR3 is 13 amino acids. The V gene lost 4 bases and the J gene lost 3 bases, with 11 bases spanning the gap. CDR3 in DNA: TGTGCCAGCAGCCGGGGAGCCTACTACGAGCAGTACTTC. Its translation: CASSRGAYYEQYF. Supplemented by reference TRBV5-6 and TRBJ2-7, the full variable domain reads DAGVTQSPTHLIKTRGQQVTLRCSPKSGHDTVSWYQQALGQGPQFIFQYYEEEERQRGNFPDRFSGHQFPNYSSELNVNALLLGDSALYLCASSRGAYYEQYFGPGTRLTVT.

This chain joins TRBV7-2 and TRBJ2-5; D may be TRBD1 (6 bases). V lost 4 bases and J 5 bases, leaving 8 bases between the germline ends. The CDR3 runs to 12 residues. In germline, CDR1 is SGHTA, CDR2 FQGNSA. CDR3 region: CASSSRGETQYF. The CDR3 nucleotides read TGTGCCAGCAGCTCCAGGGGTGAGACCCAGTACTTC. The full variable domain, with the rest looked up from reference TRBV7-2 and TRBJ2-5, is GAGVSQSPSNKVTEKGKDVELRCDPISGHTALYWYRQSLGQGLEFLIYFQGNSAPDKSGLPSDRFSAERTGGSVSTLTIQRTQQEDSAVYLCASSSRGETQYFGPGTRLLVL.

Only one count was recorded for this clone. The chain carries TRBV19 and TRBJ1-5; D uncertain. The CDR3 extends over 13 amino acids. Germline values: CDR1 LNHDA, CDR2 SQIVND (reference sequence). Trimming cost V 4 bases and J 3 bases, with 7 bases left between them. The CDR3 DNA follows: TGTGCCAGTAGTAACAGCCTCAATCAGCCCCAGCATTTT. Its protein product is CASSNSLNQPQHF.

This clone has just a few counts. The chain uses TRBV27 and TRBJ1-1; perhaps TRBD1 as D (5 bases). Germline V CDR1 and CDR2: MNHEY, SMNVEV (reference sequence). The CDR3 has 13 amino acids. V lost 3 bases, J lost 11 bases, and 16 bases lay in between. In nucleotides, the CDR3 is TGTGCCAGCAGTTTCTCTCCAGGGCGTGAGGCTTTCTTT. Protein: CASSFSPGREAFF.

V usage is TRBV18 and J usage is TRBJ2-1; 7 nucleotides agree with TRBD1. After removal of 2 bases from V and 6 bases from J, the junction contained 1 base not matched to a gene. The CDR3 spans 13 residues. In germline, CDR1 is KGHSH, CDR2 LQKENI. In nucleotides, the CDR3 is TGTGCCAGCTCACCATGGGACAGCAATGAGCAGTTCTTC. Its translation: CASSPWDSNEQFF. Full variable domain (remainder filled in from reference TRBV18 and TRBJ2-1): NAGVMQNPRHLVRRRGQEARLRCSPMKGHSHVYWYRQLPEEGLKFMVYLQKENIIDESGMPKERFSAEFPKEGPSILRIQQVVRGDSAAYFCASSPWDSNEQFFGPGTRLTVL.

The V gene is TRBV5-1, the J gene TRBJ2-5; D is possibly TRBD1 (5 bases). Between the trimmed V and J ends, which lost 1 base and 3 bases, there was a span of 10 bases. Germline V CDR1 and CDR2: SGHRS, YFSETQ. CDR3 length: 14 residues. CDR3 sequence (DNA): TGCGCCAGCAGCTTGCTAAGCAGGGAAGAGACCCAGTACTTC. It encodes CASSLLSREETQYF.

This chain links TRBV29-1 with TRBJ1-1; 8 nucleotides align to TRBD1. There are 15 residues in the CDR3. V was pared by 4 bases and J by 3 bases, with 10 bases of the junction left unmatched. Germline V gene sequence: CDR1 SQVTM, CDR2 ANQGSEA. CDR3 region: CSVGGVTGVDTEAFF. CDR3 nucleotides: TGCAGCGTTGGGGGGGTGACAGGGGTTGACACTGAAGCTTTCTTT.

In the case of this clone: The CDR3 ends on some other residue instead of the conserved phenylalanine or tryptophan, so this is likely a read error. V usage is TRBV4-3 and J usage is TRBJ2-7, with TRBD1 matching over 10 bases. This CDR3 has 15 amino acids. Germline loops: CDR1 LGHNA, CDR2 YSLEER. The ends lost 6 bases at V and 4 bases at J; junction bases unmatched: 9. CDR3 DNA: TGCGCCAGCAGTCATTCCGGGACAGGGGAATACGAGCAGTACCTC. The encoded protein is CASSHSGTGEYEQYL.